Listed below are T cell receptor beta chains from one sample, sequenced in a study of shared clonotypes between healthy human individuals. TCRdb keeps only in-frame clones here, not all; method: immunoSEQ multiplex PCR. The data hold 100,000 to 120,000 clones, with around 66% observed a single time. What was sequenced was memory CD8+ T cells sorted from blood. The receptors here all came from a woman younger than 45 in good health. Each CDR3 is given with its conserved first and last residue. The D gene is left open where the match is weak. Where a row states a size, it is once, few, many or the class of an expanded clone; other rows omit it.

size: NA; D: TRBD2; J: TRBJ2-1; V: TRBV4-1; CDR3: CASSQGSSGRTHEQFF; DNA: TGCGCCAGCAGCCAGGGGTCCAGCGGGAGGACCCATGAGCAGTTCTTC
size: NA; D: NA; J: TRBJ2-7; V: TRBV28; CDR3: CASSEVSTYEQYF; DNA: TGTGCCAGCAGTGAGGTCTCTACCTACGAGCAGTACTTC
size: once; D: TRBD1; J: TRBJ1-1; V: TRBV29-1; CDR3: CSVRTGEAFF; DNA: TGCAGCGTGCGGACAGGTGAAGCTTTCTTT
size: few; D: TRBD2; J: TRBJ2-7; V: TRBV5-1; CDR3: CASSLASGSHEQYF; DNA: TGCGCCAGCAGCTTGGCTAGCGGGAGTCACGAGCAGTACTTC
size: NA; D: TRBD1; J: TRBJ2-1; V: TRBV7-2; CDR3: CASSFYPGQPDNEQFF; DNA: TGTGCCAGCAGCTTTTATCCGGGACAGCCTGACAATGAGCAGTTCTTC
size: NA; D: NA; J: TRBJ2-1; V: TRBV6-1; CDR3: CATRRCEQFF; DNA: TGTGCCACCCGGCGGTGTGAGCAGTTCTTC
size: NA; D: NA; J: TRBJ1-1; V: TRBV19; CDR3: CASNSQMNTEAFF; DNA: TGTGCCAGTAATTCCCAGATGAACACTGAAGCTTTCTTT
size: few; D: NA; J: TRBJ1-2; V: TRBV6-1; CDR3: CASSERPEYGYTF; DNA: TGTGCCAGCAGTGAAAGGCCCGAGTATGGCTACACCTTC
size: once; D: NA; J: TRBJ2-1; V: TRBV7-7; CDR3: CASSLGRGYNEQFF; DNA: TGTGCCAGCAGCTTGGGACGGGGGTACAATGAGCAGTTCTTC
size: NA; D: NA; J: TRBJ1-2; V: TRBV7-6; CDR3: CASSPITNDGGYTF; DNA: TGTGCCAGCAGCCCCATCACCAACGATGGGGGCTACACCTTC
size: many; D: TRBD2; J: TRBJ2-7; V: TRBV29-1; CDR3: CSVEASGSYEQYF; DNA: TGCAGCGTTGAAGCTAGCGGGAGCTACGAGCAGTACTTC
size: NA; D: NA; J: TRBJ2-5; V: TRBV30; CDR3: CAWSVHSNQETQYF; DNA: TGTGCCTGGAGTGTACACAGTAACCAAGAGACCCAGTACTTC
size: few; D: NA; J: TRBJ2-2; V: TRBV7-9; CDR3: CASSIGTNTGELFF; DNA: TGTGCCAGCTCCATAGGGACGAACACCGGGGAGCTGTTTTTT
size: NA; D: NA; J: TRBJ2-7; V: TRBV6-1; CDR3: CASSLGPRVEYEQYF; DNA: TGTGCCAGCAGCCTCGGCCCCAGGGTCGAGTACGAGCAGTACTTC
size: few; D: TRBD2; J: TRBJ2-3; V: TRBV5-1; CDR3: CASSPRAGVADTQYF; DNA: TGCGCCAGCAGCCCGAGAGCGGGAGTTGCTGATACGCAGTATTTT